This T cell receptor (beta chain) was sequenced during a study of blood T cell repertoires in COVID-19. In the study overall: Whether acute or convalescent, the COVID-19 samples came from the United States, Italy and Spain.

The study recruited people aged roughly 18 to 95 years across about 25 US areas. For recovered donors of Cohort 3, there were two negative PCRs, clearance, or symptom resolution. In the original workflow: From reference gene primer amplification, estimates of nucleated cell counts were derived. Produced via immunoSEQ multiplex PCR; TCRdb's table is partial and in-frame only. Clone size and the V and J calls come from that table; the DNA yielded D and trimming. Among approximately 330,000 clones listed, around 92% were seen once. Material for sequencing was PBMCs or T cells enriched from blood (not recorded which). The TCR comes from a woman in her 30s who had recovered from COVID-19.

CDR3 DNA sequence: TGTGCCAGCAGCGCGCTAGTTGCAGAGACCCAGTACTTC. It encodes CASSALVAETQYF. The chain has TRBV5-4 and TRBJ2-5, with D unresolved. Trimming took off 4 bases at V and 4 bases at J, with 11 bases between the two ends. Germline V CDR1 and CDR2: SGHNT, YYREEE (reference sequence). The CDR3 contains 13 residues.